The rows below give T cell receptor beta chains drawn from one sample of a study of cytomegalovirus exposure and HLA in healthy donors. The repertoire was sequenced with immunoSEQ multiplex PCR; TCRdb's copy has only in-frame clones and lacks some. The table includes approximately 53,000 clones, around 70% detected once. Sequencing was done on a sample of PBMCs. The receptors shown here come from a woman in her forties or fifties in good health and CMV-seronegative. Both conserved end residues are part of each CDR3. D genes are given only for firm matches.

-	TRBJ1-5	TRBV7-9	CASSNSGGGNQPQHF
TRBD1	TRBJ2-7	TRBV2	CASSGQGSRLGEQYF
-	TRBJ2-7	TRBV2	CASSSAYEQYF
TRBD2	TRBJ2-7	TRBV9	CASSLGGLAGAYEQYF
TRBD1	TRBJ1-2	TRBV6-6	CASSSRGTNYGYTF
TRBD1	TRBJ2-7	TRBV5-1	CASSLEKGAAYEQYF
-	TRBJ1-2	TRBV9	CASSVAGHDGYTF
-	TRBJ1-3	TRBV30	CAWSEGGASGNTIYF
TRBD1	TRBJ1-2	TRBV2	CASSVTRDSYPDGYTF
-	TRBJ2-3	TRBV5-1	CASSLVGGSCTDTQYF
TRBD2	TRBJ2-2	TRBV9	CASSETGGATGELFF
-	TRBJ2-2	TRBV9	CASSIAGVTGELFF
-	TRBJ2-5	TRBV21-1	CASSKDRVRETQYF
-	TRBJ1-1	TRBV6-5	CASSRGLSNTEAFF
TRBD2	TRBJ2-1	TRBV6-5	CASSRVAGDRNEQFF
TRBD1	TRBJ1-5	TRBV29-1	CSVLPGGTDQPQHF
-	TRBJ2-2	TRBV29-1	CSVKGVSAGELFF
TRBD1	TRBJ2-1	TRBV28	CASSPHLGQEYNEQFF
TRBD1	TRBJ1-6	TRBV7-8	CASWGQGNSPLHF
TRBD1	TRBJ2-1	TRBV2	CASSEGTEFNEQFF
-	TRBJ2-7	TRBV7-6	CASSLGSGGRADDEQYF
TRBD1	TRBJ2-3	TRBV6-1	CASRGQGPTQYF
TRBD1	TRBJ1-3	TRBV28	CASSLDRAGNTIYF
TRBD2	TRBJ2-3	TRBV4-2	CASSQDVLSGGSTQYF
TRBD2	TRBJ2-5	TRBV27	CASSLGQGGETQYF
-	TRBJ2-5	TRBV6-5	CASSTGLANKETQYF
TRBD1	TRBJ2-7	TRBV6-1	CASSETGGAYEQYF
-	TRBJ1-1	TRBV30	CAWSAGSTEAFF
TRBD2	TRBJ2-1	TRBV19	CASSVTSGTYNEQFF
TRBD1	TRBJ1-2	TRBV28	CASSGTAVYGYTF
TRBD1	TRBJ2-2	TRBV27	CASTPGTGGTGELFF
-	TRBJ1-2	TRBV7-2	CASSLGFESPRTF
-	TRBJ2-3	TRBV15	CATSRDLSNTQYF
-	TRBJ1-5	TRBV28	CASTGVNGQPQHF
TRBD1	TRBJ1-2	TRBV28	CASRRTGGFNYGYTF
-	TRBJ2-5	TRBV27	CASSLGLERETQYF
TRBD1	TRBJ2-2	TRBV6-5	CASSFEPGQGTGELFF
TRBD1	TRBJ1-3	TRBV18	CASSTDRDGNTIYF
-	TRBJ2-3	TRBV6-1	CASSESSGLQITDTQYF
TRBD1	TRBJ1-2	TRBV2	CASSAGTVYGYTF
TRBD1	TRBJ2-5	TRBV28	CASSLGTGGRQTQYF
-	TRBJ1-4	TRBV27	CASSLFPRRKHGADNEKLFF
TRBD1	TRBJ1-5	TRBV18	CASSSGQGSNQPQHF
-	TRBJ2-3	TRBV5-6	CASSLFGASADTQYF
TRBD1	TRBJ2-7	TRBV10-3	CAIRQGQGAAGYEQYF
TRBD1	TRBJ2-7	TRBV13	CASSSGQGRSEQYF
TRBD1	TRBJ2-1	TRBV7-2	CASSSTGGLYNEQFF
TRBD2	TRBJ2-3	TRBV6-1	CASSEQGGGVTTDTQYF
TRBD1	TRBJ1-2	TRBV15	CATSRARTGTNYGYTF
-	TRBJ1-5	TRBV6-5	CASSYGGGGQPQHF
-	TRBJ2-7	TRBV7-8	CASTMEGLSYEQYF
-	TRBJ1-2	TRBV15	CATSSGGSGVRVYGYTF
-	TRBJ2-2	TRBV4-1	CASSQTLNTGELFF